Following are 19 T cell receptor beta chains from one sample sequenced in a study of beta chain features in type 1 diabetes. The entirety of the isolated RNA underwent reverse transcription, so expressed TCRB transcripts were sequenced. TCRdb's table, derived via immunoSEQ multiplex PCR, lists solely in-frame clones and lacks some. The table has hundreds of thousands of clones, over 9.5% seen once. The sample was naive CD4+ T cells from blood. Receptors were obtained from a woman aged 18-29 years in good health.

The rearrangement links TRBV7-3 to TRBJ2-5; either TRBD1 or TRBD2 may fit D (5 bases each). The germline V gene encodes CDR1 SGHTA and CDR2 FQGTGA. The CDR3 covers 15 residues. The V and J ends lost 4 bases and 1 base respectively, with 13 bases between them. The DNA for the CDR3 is TGTGCCAGCAGCTCGGGACGTAAAGCCCAAGAGACCCAGTACTTC. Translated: CASSSGRKAQETQYF.

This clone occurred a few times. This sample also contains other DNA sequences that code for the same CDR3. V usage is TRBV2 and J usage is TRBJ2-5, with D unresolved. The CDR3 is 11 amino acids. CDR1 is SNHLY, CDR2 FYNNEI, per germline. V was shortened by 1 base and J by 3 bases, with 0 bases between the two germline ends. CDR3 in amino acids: CASSEEETQYF. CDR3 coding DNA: TGTGCCAGCAGTGAAGAAGAGACCCAGTACTTC.

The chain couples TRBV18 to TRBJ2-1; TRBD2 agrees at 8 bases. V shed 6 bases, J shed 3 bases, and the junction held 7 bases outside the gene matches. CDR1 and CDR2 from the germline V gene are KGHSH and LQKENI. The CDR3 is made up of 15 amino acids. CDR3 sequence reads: CASSVGLDSYNEQFF. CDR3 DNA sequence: TGTGCCAGCTCGGTGGGACTAGACAGCTACAATGAGCAGTTCTTC.

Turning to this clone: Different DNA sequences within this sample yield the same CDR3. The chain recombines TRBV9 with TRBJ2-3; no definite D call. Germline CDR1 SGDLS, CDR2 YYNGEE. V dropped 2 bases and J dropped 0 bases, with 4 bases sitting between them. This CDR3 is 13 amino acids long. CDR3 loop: CASSVASTDTQYF. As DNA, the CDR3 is TGTGCCAGCAGCGTGGCTAGCACAGATACGCAGTATTTT.

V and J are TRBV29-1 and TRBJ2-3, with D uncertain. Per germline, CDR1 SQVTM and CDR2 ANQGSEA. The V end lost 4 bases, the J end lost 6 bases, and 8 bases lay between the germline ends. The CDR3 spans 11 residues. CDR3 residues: CSVGRGDTQYF. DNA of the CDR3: TGCAGCGTTGGCCGTGGGGATACGCAGTATTTT.

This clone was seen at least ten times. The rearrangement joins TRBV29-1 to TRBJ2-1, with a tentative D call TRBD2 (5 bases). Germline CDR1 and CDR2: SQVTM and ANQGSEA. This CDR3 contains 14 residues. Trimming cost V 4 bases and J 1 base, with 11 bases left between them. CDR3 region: CSVAFRGSYNEQFF. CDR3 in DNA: TGCAGCGTTGCCTTTCGAGGGTCCTACAATGAGCAGTTCTTC.

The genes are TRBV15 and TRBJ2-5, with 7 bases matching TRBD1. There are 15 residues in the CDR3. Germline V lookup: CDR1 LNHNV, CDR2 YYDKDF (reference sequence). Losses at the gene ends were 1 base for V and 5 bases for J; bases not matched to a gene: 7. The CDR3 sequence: CATSRATGVWETQYF. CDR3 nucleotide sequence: TGTGCCACCAGCAGAGCTACAGGGGTTTGGGAGACCCAGTACTTC. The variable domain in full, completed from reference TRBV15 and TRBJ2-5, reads DAMVIQNPRYQVTQFGKPVTLSCSQTLNHNVMYWYQQKSSQAPKLLFHYYDKDFNNEADTPDNFQSRRPNTSFCFLDIRSPGLGDTAMYLCATSRATGVWETQYFGPGTRLLVL.

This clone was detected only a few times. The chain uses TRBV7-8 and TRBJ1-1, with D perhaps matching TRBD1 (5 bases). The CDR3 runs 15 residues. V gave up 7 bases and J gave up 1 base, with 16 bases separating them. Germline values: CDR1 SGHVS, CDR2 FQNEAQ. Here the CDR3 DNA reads TGTGCCAGCACCAAAGGGACGGCTTCGAACACTGAAGCTTTCTTT. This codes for CASTKGTASNTEAFF.

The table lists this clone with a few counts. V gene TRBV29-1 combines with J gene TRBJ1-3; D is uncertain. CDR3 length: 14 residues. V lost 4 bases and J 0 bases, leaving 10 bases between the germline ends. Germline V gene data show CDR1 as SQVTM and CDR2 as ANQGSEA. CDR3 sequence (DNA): TGCAGCGTTGCATACGGGCGCTCTGGAAACACCATATATTTT. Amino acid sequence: CSVAYGRSGNTIYF.

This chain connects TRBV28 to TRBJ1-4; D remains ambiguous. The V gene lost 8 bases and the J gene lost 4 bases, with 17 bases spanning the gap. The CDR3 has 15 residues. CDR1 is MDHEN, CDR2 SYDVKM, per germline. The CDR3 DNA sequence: TGTGCCAGCGGCGGACTGGGCCGGATTAATGAAAAACTGTTTTTT. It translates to CASGGLGRINEKLFF.

The CDR3 loop reads CATSPGTSGYGYTF. CDR3 in DNA: TGTGCCACCAGCCCCGGGACATCAGGCTATGGCTACACCTTC. The chain carries TRBV15 and TRBJ1-2; the D gene is possibly TRBD1 (6 bases). V dropped 5 bases and J dropped 4 bases, with 14 bases sitting between them. Germline lookup yields CDR1 LNHNV and CDR2 YYDKDF (reference sequence). This CDR3 contains 14 residues. Combining the CDR3 with reference TRBV15 and TRBJ1-2 gives the whole variable domain DAMVIQNPRYQVTQFGKPVTLSCSQTLNHNVMYWYQQKSSQAPKLLFHYYDKDFNNEADTPDNFQSRRPNTSFCFLDIRSPGLGDTAMYLCATSPGTSGYGYTFGSGTRLTVV.

The CDR3 here is CASAVTANTEAFF. The DNA for the CDR3 is TGTGCTAGTGCCGTGACAGCGAACACTGAAGCTTTCTTT. The chain uses TRBV12-5 and TRBJ1-1; weak D call: TRBD1 (5 bases). The length of the CDR3 is 13 residues. Germline assignment: CDR1 LGHNT and CDR2 FRNRAP. Trimming took off 7 bases at V and 1 base at J, with 10 bases between the two ends.

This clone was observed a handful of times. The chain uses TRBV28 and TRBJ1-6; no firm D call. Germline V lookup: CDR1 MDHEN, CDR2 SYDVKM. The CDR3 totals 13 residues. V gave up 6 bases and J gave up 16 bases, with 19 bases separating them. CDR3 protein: CASRTRPVQTLHF. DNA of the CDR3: TGTGCCAGCAGGACCCGGCCTGTACAAACGCTCCACTTT.

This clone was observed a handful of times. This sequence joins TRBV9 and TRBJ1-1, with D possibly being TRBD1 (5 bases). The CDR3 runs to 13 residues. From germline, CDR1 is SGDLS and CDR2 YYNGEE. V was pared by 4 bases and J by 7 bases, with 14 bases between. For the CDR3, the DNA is TGTGCCAGCAGCCCCCCCGACAGCGGTGAAGCTTTCTTT. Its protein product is CASSPPDSGEAFF.

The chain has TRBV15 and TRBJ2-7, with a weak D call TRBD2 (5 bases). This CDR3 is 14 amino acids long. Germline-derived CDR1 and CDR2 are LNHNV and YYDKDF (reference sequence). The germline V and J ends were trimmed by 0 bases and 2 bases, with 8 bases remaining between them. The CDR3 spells CATSRDPGAYEQYF. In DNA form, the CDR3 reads TGTGCCACCAGCAGAGATCCCGGGGCCTACGAGCAGTACTTC.

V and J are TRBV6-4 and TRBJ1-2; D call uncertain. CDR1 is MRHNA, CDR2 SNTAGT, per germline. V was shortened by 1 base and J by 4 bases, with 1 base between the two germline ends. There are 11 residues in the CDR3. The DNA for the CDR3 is TGTGCCAGCAGTGACTTCTATGGCTACACCTTC. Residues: CASSDFYGYTF.

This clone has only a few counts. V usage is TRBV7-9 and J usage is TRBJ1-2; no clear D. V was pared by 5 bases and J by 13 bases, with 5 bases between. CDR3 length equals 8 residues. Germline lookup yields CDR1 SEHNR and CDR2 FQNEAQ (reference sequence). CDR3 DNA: TGTGCCAGCAGCCCCACCACCTTC. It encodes CASSPTTF.

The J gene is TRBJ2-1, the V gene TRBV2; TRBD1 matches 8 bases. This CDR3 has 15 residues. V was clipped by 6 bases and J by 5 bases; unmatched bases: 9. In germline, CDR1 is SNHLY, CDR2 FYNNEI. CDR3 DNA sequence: TGTGCCAGCAGGACGGACAGGGCCTTGAACAATGAGCAGTTCTTC. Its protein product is CASRTDRALNNEQFF.

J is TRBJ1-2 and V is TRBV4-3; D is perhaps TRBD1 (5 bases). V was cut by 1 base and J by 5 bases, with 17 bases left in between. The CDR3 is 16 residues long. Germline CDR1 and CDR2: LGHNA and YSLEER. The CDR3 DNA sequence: TGCGCCAGCAGCCAAGTCGGGGCGATAATATCGTATGGCTACACCTTC. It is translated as CASSQVGAIISYGYTF.